The 14 T cell receptor beta chains below all came from one sample that was sequenced in a study of blood T cell repertoires in COVID-19. The protocol was immunoSEQ multiplex PCR, while the TCRdb copy is restricted to in-frame clones and leaves out a portion. The sample yields tens of thousands of clones, approximately 85% seen once. Sequencing was performed on peripheral blood. The receptors originated from a woman of 80 years or more with COVID-19, enrolled during active disease.

The V call is TRBV24-1, the J call TRBJ2-1, with TRBD2 matching 12 bases. V lost 4 bases to trimming and J lost 7 bases; unmatched junction nucleotides: 13. In germline, CDR1 is KGHDR, CDR2 SFDVKD. The CDR3 is 18 amino acids. CDR3: CATSDPNPTSGRSNEQFF. DNA for the CDR3: TGTGCCACCAGTGACCCCAACCCGACTAGCGGGAGATCTAATGAGCAGTTCTTC.

The rearrangement links TRBV15 to TRBJ2-2, with D maybe TRBD1 (5 bases). The germline CDR1 and CDR2 sequences are LNHNV and YYDKDF (reference sequence). V was trimmed by 4 bases and J by 4 bases, leaving 10 bases between them. The CDR3 is 14 residues long. CDR3 nucleotides: TGTGCCACCAGCATAAGACAGACCACCGGGGAGCTGTTTTTT. Amino acid sequence: CATSIRQTTGELFF.

The rearrangement links TRBV7-8 to TRBJ1-2, with 10 nucleotides matching TRBD1. Germline assignment: CDR1 SGHVS and CDR2 FQNEAQ. V dropped 5 bases and J dropped 4; count of bases not matched to a gene: 10. This CDR3 spans 16 amino acids. The CDR3 spells CASSPLRQGAVYGYTF. In DNA form, the CDR3 reads TGTGCCAGCAGCCCGCTGAGACAGGGGGCGGTCTATGGCTACACCTTC.

This chain joins TRBV2 and TRBJ2-7; 11 nucleotides match TRBD1. Germline V lookup: CDR1 SNHLY, CDR2 FYNNEI. After removal of 6 bases from V and 5 bases from J, the junction contained 6 bases not matched to a gene. This CDR3 is 14 amino acids long. The DNA of the CDR3 is TGTGCCAGCAGCCCGTGGGACAGGGGGAACGAGCAGTACTTC. This sequence encodes CASSPWDRGNEQYF. The full variable domain, its missing parts supplied by reference TRBV2 and TRBJ2-7, is EPEVTQTPSHQVTQMGQEVILRCVPISNHLYFYWYRQILGQKVEFLVSFYNNEISEKSEIFDDQFSVERPDGSNFTLKIRSTKLEDSAMYFCASSPWDRGNEQYFGPGTRLTVT.

The chain is built from TRBV7-8 and TRBJ2-1; TRBD2 matches at 8 bases. Germline assignment: CDR1 SGHVS and CDR2 FQNEAQ. After removal of 6 bases from V and 5 bases from J, the junction contained 6 bases not matched to a gene. The CDR3 runs 14 residues. The CDR3 region is CASRKREPHNEQFF. The CDR3 nucleotides are TGTGCCAGCAGGAAGCGGGAGCCCCACAATGAGCAGTTCTTC.

The V and J genes are TRBV4-2 and TRBJ2-7; 8 bases agree with TRBD1. Germline V gene data show CDR1 as LGHNA and CDR2 as YNFKEQ. The CDR3 is made up of 15 amino acids. The V segment lost 4 bases and the J segment 1 base; nucleotides outside the gene matches: 6. The CDR3 region is CASSPRTGPSYEQYF. As DNA, the CDR3 is TGTGCCAGCAGCCCTCGGACAGGGCCTTCCTACGAGCAGTACTTC.

This rearrangement joins TRBV6-1 to TRBJ1-2; possible D gene TRBD1, 6 bases. Per the germline V gene, CDR1 is MNHNS and CDR2 is SASEGT. The CDR3 is made up of 18 amino acids. V lost 2 bases and J lost 3, with 22 bases in between. The CDR3 region is CASSEWGQYPKMHYGYTF. The CDR3 bases are TGTGCCAGCAGTGAATGGGGGCAATATCCAAAGATGCACTATGGCTACACCTTC.

The V gene is TRBV6-5, the J gene TRBJ2-5; no reliable D call. There are 14 residues in the CDR3. Per the germline V gene, CDR1 is MNHEY and CDR2 is SVGAGI. V gave up 6 bases and J gave up 3 bases, with 14 bases separating them. The CDR3 sequence: CASREIAVKETQYF. The CDR3 DNA reads as TGTGCCAGCAGGGAGATCGCGGTTAAAGAGACCCAGTACTTC.

The rearrangement links TRBV6-5 to TRBJ1-5, with 7 positions matching TRBD1. The CDR3 length is 13 residues. The ends lost 6 bases at V and 6 bases at J; junction bases unmatched: 5. Germline V CDR1 and CDR2: MNHEY, SVGAGI. The CDR3 nucleotides read TGTGCCAGCAGCATAGACAGGGCTCAGCCCCAGCATTTT. Amino acids: CASSIDRAQPQHF.

The genes are TRBV6-1 and TRBJ1-1, with TRBD1 identical over 8 bases. Germline loops: CDR1 MNHNS, CDR2 SASEGT. V lost 3 bases, J lost 0 bases, and 9 bases stayed unmatched. CDR3 size: 17 residues. The CDR3 bases are TGTGCCAGCAGTGAGGGGCAGGGGGCCGGCATGAACACTGAAGCTTTCTTT. Translating gives CASSEGQGAGMNTEAFF.

The table lists this clone with a count of one. The chain has TRBV11-3 and TRBJ1-1, with D unclear. Germline CDR1 and CDR2: SGHNT and YENEEA. V gave up 1 base and J gave up 4 bases, with 7 bases separating them. This CDR3 is built from 13 residues. CDR3: CASSLGERTEAFF. CDR3 DNA: TGTGCCAGCAGCTTAGGGGAGCGCACTGAAGCTTTCTTT. Complete variable domain (other parts from reference TRBV11-3 and TRBJ1-1): EAGVVQSPRYKIIEKKQPVAFWCNPISGHNTLYWYLQNLGQGPELLIRYENEEAVDDSQLPKDRFSAERLKGVDSTLKIQPAELGDSAVYLCASSLGERTEAFFGQGTRLTVV.

The chain is built from TRBV13 and TRBJ2-3, with D maybe TRBD2 (5 bases). Trimming removed 2 bases from V and 14 bases from J, with 26 bases in between. The V gene's germline CDR1 is PRHDT and CDR2 FYEKMQ (reference sequence). The CDR3 runs 16 residues. The CDR3 DNA reads TGTGCCAGCAGCTTAAGAGACTATGCTGATTCATACGCAGGGTATTTT. This gives the protein CASSLRDYADSYAGYF.

The V call is TRBV6-2 or TRBV6-3, the J call TRBJ1-1; 8 nucleotides line up with TRBD1. The CDR3 is made up of 16 amino acids. After removal of 0 bases from V and 0 bases from J, the junction contained 3 bases not matched to a gene. The germline V gene encodes CDR1 MNHEY and CDR2 SVGEGT. CDR3 loop: CASSYSPTGVNTEAFF. Here the CDR3 DNA reads TGTGCCAGCAGTTACTCGCCGACAGGGGTGAACACTGAAGCTTTCTTT.

This chain uses TRBV5-1 with TRBJ1-1, with 9 bases matching TRBD1. Germline CDR1 reads SGHRS; CDR2 reads YFSETQ. The CDR3 spans 14 residues. Trimming removed 3 bases from V and 4 bases from J; junction bases left unmatched: 4. The CDR3 DNA is TGCGCCAGCAGCTGGACAGGGGAAATCACTGAAGCTTTCTTT. Its translation is CASSWTGEITEAFF.